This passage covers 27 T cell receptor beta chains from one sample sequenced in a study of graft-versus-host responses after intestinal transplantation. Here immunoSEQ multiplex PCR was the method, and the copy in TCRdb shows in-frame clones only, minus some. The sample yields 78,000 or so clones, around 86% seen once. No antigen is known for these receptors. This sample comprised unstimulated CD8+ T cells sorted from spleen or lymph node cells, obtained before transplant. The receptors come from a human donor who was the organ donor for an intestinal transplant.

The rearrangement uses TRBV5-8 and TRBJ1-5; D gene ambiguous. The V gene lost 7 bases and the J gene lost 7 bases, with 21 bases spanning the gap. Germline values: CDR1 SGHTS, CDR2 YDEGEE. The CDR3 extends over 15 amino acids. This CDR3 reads CASAPPRGIWQPQHF. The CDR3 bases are TGTGCCAGCGCCCCTCCACGGGGTATTTGGCAGCCCCAGCATTTT.

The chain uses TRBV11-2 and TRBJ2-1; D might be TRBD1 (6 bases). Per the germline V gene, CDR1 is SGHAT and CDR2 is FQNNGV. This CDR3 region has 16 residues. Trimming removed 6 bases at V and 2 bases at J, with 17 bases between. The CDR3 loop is CASSPFSAGAYNEQFF. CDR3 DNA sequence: TGTGCCAGCAGTCCCTTTTCCGCAGGGGCCTACAATGAGCAGTTCTTC. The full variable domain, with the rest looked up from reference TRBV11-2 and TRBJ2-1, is EAGVAQSPRYKIIEKRQSVAFWCNPISGHATLYWYQQILGQGPKLLIQFQNNGVVDDSQLPKDRFSAERLKGVDSTLKIQPAKLEDSAVYLCASSPFSAGAYNEQFFGPGTRLTVL.

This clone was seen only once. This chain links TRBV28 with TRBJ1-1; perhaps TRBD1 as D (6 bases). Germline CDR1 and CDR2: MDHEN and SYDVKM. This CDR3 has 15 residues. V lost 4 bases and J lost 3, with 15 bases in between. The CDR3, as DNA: TGTGCCAGCAGTTCAGACAGGTTTGGCGACACTGAAGCTTTCTTT. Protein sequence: CASSSDRFGDTEAFF.

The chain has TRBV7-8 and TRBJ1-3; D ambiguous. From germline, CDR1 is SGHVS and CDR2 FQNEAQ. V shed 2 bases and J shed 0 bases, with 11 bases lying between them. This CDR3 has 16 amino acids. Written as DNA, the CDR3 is TGTGCCAGCAGCTTAACGGAATTTAGCTCTGGAAACACCATATATTTT. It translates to CASSLTEFSSGNTIYF.

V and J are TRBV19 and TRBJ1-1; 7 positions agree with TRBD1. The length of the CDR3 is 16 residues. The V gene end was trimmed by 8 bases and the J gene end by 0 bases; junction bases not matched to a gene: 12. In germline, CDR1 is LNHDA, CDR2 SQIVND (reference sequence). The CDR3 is CASHSGTADLNTEAFF. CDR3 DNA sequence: TGTGCCAGTCACAGCGGGACAGCTGATCTGAACACTGAAGCTTTCTTT. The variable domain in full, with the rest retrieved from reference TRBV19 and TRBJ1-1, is DGGITQSPKYLFRKEGQNVTLSCEQNLNHDAMYWYRQDPGQGLRLIYYSQIVNDFQKGDIAEGYSVSREKKESFPLTVTSAQKNPTAFYLCASHSGTADLNTEAFFGQGTRLTVV.

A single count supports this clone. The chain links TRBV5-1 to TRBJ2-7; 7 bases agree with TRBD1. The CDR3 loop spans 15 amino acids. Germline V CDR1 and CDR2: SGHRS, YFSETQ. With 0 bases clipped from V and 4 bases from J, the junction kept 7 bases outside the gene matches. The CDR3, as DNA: TGCGCCAGCAGCTTGGACCTAGGGACAGCGTACGAGCAGTACTTC. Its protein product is CASSLDLGTAYEQYF.

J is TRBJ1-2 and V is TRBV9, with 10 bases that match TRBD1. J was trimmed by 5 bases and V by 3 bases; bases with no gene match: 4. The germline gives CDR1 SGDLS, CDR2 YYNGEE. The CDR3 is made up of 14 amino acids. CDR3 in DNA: TGTGCCAGCAGCGCGTGGGACAGGGGATATGGCTACACCTTC. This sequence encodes CASSAWDRGYGYTF. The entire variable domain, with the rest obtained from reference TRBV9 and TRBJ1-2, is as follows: DSGVTQTPKHLITATGQRVTLRCSPRSGDLSVYWYQQSLDQGLQFLIQYYNGEERAKGNILERFSAQQFPDLHSELNLSSLELGDSALYFCASSAWDRGYGYTFGSGTRLTVV.

CDR3 amino acids: CASSIDGTASNQPQHF. CDR3 nucleotide sequence: TGTGCCAGTAGTATAGACGGGACAGCCAGCAATCAGCCCCAGCATTTT. The V gene is TRBV19, the J gene TRBJ1-5; TRBD1 aligns across 7 bases. Germline CDR1 reads LNHDA; CDR2 reads SQIVND (reference sequence). Unmatched junction bases numbered 3, after V lost 0 bases and J lost 1 base. This CDR3 spans 16 amino acids.

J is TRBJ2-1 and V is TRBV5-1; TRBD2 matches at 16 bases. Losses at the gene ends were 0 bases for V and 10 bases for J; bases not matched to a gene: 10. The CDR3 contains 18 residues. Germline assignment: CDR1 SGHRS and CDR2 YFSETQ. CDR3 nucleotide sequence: TGCGCCAGCAGCTTGGACCCTTCCGGGACTAGCGGGGGGGAGGAGCAGTTCTTC. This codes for CASSLDPSGTSGGEEQFF.

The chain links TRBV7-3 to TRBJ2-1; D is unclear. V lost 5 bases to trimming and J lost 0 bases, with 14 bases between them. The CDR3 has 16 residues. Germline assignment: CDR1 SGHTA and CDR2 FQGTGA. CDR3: CASSPPRRSSYNEQFF. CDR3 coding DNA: TGTGCCAGCAGCCCCCCTAGACGGAGCTCCTACAATGAGCAGTTCTTC. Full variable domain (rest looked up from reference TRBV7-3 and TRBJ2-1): GAGVSQTPSNKVTEKGKYVELRCDPISGHTALYWYRQSLGQGPEFLIYFQGTGAADDSGLPNDRFFAVRPEGSVSTLKIQRTERGDSAVYLCASSPPRRSSYNEQFFGPGTRLTVL.

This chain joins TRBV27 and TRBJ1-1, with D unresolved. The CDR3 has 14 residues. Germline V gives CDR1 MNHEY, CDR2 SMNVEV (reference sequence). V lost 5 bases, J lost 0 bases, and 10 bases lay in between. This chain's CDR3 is CASSQIGMNTEAFF. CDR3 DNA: TGTGCCAGCAGTCAGATAGGGATGAACACTGAAGCTTTCTTT.

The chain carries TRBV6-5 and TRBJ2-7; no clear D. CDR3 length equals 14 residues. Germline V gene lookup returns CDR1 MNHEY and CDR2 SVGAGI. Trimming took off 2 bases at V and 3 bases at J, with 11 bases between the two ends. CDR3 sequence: CASSYGQVFYEQYF. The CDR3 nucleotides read TGTGCCAGCAGTTACGGGCAGGTATTCTACGAGCAGTACTTC.

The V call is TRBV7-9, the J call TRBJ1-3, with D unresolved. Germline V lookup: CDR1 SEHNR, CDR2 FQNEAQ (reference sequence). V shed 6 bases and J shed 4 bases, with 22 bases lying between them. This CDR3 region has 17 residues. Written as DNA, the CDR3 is TGTGCCAGCAGTTTCCTTTGGACTGGGGAACAAGGAAACACCATATATTTT. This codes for CASSFLWTGEQGNTIYF.

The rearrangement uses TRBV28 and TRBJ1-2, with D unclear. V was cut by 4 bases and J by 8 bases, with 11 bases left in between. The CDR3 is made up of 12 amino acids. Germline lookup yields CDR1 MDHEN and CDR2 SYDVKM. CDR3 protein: CASSSRVGGYTF. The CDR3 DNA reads TGTGCCAGCAGTTCGAGGGTTGGAGGCTACACCTTC.

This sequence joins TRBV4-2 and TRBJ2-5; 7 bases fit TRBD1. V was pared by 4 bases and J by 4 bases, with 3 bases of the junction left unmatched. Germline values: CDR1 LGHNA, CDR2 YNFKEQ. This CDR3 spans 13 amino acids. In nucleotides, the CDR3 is TGTGCCAGCAGCCCCGACAGGGCAGAGACCCAGTACTTC. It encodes CASSPDRAETQYF.

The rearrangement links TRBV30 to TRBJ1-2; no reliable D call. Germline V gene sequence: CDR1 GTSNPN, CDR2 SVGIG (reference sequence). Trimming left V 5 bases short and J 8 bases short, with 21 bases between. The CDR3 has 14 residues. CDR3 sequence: CAWAREDSHPGYTF. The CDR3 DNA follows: TGTGCCTGGGCTAGGGAGGACTCCCACCCGGGCTACACCTTC.

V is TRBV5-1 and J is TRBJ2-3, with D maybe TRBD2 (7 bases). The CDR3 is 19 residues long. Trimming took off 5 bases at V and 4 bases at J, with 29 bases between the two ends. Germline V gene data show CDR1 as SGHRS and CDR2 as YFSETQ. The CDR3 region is CASSPEGGRSFGGADTQYF. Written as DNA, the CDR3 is TGCGCCAGCAGTCCGGAGGGGGGGAGATCTTTCGGAGGGGCAGATACGCAGTATTTT.

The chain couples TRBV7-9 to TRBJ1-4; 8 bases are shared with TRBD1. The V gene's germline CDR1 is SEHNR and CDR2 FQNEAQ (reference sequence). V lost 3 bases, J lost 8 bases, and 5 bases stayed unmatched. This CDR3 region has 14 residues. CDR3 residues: CASSFAGGREKLFF. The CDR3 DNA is TGTGCCAGCAGCTTTGCAGGGGGCCGGGAAAAACTGTTTTTT.

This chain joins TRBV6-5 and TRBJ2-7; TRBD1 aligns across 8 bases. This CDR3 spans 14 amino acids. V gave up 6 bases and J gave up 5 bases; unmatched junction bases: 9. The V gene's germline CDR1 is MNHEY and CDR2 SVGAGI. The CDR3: CASSLGQGVHEQYF. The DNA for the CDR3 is TGTGCCAGCAGCCTCGGACAGGGAGTCCACGAGCAGTACTTC.

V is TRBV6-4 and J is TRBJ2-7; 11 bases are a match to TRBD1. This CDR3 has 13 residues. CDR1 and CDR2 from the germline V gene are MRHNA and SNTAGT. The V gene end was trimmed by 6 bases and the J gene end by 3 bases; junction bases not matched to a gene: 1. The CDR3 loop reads CASRGTGGYEQYF. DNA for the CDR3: TGTGCCAGCAGGGGGACAGGGGGCTACGAGCAGTACTTC.

CDR3 in amino acids: CASLQGYGTEAFF. For the CDR3, the DNA is TGTGCCAGCTTGCAGGGGTACGGCACTGAAGCTTTCTTT. This rearrangement joins TRBV7-3 to TRBJ1-1; maybe TRBD1 (6 bases). Germline loops: CDR1 SGHTA, CDR2 FQGTGA. With 8 bases removed from V and 4 bases from J, the gap between germline ends came to 14 bases. The CDR3 covers 13 residues.

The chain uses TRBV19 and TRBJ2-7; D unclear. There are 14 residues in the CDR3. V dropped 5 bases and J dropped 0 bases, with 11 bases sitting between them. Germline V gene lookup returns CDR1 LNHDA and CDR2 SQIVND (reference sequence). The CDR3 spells CASSSRTDSYEQYF. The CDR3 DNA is TGTGCCAGTAGTTCCCGGACGGACTCCTACGAGCAGTACTTC.

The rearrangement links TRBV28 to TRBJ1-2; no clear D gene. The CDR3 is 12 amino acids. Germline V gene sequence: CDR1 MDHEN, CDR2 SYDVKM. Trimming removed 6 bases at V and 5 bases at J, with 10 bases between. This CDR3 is CASSQTEYGYTF. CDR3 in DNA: TGTGCCAGCAGCCAAACGGAGTATGGCTACACCTTC.

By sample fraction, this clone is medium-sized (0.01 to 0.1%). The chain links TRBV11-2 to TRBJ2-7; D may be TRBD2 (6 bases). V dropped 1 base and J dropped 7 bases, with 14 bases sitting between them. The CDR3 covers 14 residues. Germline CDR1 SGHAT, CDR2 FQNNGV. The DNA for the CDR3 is TGTGCCAGCAGCTTAGGTCCTAGCGCTAGGGAGCAGTACTTC. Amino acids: CASSLGPSAREQYF.

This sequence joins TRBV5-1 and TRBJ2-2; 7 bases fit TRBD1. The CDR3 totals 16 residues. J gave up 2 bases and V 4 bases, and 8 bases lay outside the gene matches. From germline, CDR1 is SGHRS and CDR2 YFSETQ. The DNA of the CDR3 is TGCGCCAGCAGCCCTACACAGGGGATTAACACCGGGGAGCTGTTTTTT. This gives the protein CASSPTQGINTGELFF.

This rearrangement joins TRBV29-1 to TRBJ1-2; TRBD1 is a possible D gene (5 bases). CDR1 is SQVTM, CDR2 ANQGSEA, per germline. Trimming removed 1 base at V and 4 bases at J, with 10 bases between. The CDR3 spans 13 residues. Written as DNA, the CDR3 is TGCAGCGTTGAAGGGGGGGTGGCCTATGGCTACACCTTC. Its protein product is CSVEGGVAYGYTF.

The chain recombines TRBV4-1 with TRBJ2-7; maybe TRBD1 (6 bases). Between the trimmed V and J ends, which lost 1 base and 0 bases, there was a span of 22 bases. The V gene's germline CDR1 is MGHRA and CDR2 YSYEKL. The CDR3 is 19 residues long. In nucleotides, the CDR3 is TGCGCCAGCAGCCAAGCCCAGGGCTTACAGGGAAAGATCTCCTACGAGCAGTACTTC. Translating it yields CASSQAQGLQGKISYEQYF.